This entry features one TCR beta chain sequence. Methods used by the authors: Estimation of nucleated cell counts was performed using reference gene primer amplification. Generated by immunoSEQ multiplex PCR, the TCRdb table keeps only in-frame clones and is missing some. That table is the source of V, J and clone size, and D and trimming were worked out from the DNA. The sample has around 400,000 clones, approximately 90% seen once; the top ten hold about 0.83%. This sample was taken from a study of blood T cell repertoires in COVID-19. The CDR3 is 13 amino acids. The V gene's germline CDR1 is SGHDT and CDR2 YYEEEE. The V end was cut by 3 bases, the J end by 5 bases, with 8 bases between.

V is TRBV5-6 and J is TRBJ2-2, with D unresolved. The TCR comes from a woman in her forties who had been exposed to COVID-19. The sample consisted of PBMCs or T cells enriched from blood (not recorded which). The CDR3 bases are TGTGCCAGCAGCTCCCCAGTAACCGGGGAGCTGTTTTTT. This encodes CASSSPVTGELFF.